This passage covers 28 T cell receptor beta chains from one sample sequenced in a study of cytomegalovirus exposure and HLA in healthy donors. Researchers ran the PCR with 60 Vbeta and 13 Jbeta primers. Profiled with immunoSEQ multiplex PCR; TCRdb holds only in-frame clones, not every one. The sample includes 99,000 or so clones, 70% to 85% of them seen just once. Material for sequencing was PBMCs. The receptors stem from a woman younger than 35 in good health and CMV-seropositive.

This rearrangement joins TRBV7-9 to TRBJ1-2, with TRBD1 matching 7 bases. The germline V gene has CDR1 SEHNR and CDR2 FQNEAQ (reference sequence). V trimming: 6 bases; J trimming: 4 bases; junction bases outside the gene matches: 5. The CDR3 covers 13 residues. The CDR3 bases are TGTGCCAGCAGACAGGGGACAGCCTATGGCTACACCTTC. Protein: CASRQGTAYGYTF. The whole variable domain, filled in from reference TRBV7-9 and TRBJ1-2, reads DTGVSQNPRHKITKRGQNVTFRCDPISEHNRLYWYRQTLGQGPEFLTYFQNEAQLEKSRLLSDRFSAERPKGSFSTLEIQRTEQGDSAMYLCASRQGTAYGYTFGSGTRLTVV.

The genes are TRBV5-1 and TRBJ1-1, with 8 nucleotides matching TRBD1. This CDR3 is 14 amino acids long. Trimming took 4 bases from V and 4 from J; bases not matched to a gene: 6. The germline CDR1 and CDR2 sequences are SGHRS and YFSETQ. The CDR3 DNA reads TGCGCCAGCAGCCCGGACAGGGTGGGCACTGAAGCTTTCTTT. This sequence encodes CASSPDRVGTEAFF.

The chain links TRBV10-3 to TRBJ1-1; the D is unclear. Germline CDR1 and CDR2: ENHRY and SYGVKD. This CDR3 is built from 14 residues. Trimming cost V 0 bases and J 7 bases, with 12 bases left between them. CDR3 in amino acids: CAISESEGRGEAFF. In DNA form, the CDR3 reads TGTGCCATCAGTGAGTCGGAGGGCCGTGGTGAAGCTTTCTTT.

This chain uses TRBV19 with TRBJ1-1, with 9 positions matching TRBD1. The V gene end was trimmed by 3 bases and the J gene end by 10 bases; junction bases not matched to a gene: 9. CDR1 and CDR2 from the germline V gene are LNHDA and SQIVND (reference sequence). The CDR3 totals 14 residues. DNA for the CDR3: TGTGCCAGTAGTATCTTAACAGGGGGCCCTGGAGCTTTCTTT. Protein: CASSILTGGPGAFF.

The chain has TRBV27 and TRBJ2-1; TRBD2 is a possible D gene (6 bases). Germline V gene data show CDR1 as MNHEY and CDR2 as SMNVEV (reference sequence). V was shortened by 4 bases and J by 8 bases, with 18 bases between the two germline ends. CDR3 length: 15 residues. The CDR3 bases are TGTGCCAGCAGTTGGGGACTCTCGGAGGGGCATGAGCAGTTCTTC. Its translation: CASSWGLSEGHEQFF.

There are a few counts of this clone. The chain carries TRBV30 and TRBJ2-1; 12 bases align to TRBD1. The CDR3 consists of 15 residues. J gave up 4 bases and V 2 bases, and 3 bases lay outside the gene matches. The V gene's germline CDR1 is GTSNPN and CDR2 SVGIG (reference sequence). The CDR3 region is CAWSPGQGAYNEQFF. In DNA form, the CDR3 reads TGTGCCTGGAGTCCGGGACAGGGGGCATACAATGAGCAGTTCTTC. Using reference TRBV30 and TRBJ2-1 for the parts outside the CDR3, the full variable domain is SQTIHQWPATLVQPVGSPLSLECTVEGTSNPNLYWYRQAAGRGLQLLFYSVGIGQISSEVPQNLSASRPQDRQFILSSKKLLLSDSGFYLCAWSPGQGAYNEQFFGPGTRLTVL.

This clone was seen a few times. CDR3 loop: CASSPGGDEQYF. The CDR3 DNA reads as TGTGCCAGCAGCCCCGGGGGAGACGAGCAGTACTTC. V usage is TRBV5-4 and J usage is TRBJ2-7, with a possible D match to TRBD2 (6 bases). Trimming stripped 4 bases from V and 5 bases from J, with 10 bases between. CDR1 and CDR2 (germline): SGHNT, YYREEE (reference sequence). The CDR3 consists of 12 residues.

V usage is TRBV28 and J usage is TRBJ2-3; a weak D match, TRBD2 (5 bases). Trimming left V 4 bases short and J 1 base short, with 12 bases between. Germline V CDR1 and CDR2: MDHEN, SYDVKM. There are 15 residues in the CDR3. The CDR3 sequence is CASSSGITRTDTQYF. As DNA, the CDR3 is TGTGCCAGCAGTTCGGGGATCACCCGCACAGATACGCAGTATTTT.

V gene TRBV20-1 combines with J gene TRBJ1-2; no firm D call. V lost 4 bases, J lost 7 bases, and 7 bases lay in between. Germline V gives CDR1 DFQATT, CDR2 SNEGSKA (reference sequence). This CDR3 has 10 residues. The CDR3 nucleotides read TGCAGTGCTAAGCCTGTTGGCTACACCTTC. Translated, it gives CSAKPVGYTF.

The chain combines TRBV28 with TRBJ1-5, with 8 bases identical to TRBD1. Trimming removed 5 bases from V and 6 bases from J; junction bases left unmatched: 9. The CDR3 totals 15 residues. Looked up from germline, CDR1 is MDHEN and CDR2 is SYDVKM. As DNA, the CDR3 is TGTGCCAGCAGTCTAAGACAGGGGCCGGTTCAGCCCCAGCATTTT. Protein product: CASSLRQGPVQPQHF. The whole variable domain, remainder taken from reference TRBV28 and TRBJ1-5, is DVKVTQSSRYLVKRTGEKVFLECVQDMDHENMFWYRQDPGLGLRLIYFSYDVKMKEKGDIPEGYSVSREKKERFSLILESASTNQTSMYLCASSLRQGPVQPQHFGDGTRLSIL.

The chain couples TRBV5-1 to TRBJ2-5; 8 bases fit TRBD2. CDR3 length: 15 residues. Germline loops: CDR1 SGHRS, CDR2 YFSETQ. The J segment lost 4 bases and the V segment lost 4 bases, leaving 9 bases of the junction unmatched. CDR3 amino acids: CASSPQAGVGETQYF. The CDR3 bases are TGCGCCAGCAGCCCTCAAGCGGGAGTTGGAGAGACCCAGTACTTC.

CDR3 sequence: CASSTRDRVPYEQYF. The CDR3 region has the DNA TGTGCCAGTAGTACCCGGGACAGGGTCCCCTACGAGCAGTACTTC. The chain employs TRBV19 and TRBJ2-7, with 9 bases lining up with TRBD1. CDR3 size: 15 residues. Per the germline V gene, CDR1 is LNHDA and CDR2 is SQIVND (reference sequence). J was trimmed by 2 bases and V by 4 bases; bases with no gene match: 6.

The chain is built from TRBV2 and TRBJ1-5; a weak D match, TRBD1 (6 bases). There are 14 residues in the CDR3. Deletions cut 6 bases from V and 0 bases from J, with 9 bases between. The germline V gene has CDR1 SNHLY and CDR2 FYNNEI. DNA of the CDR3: TGTGCCAGCAGCGGACAGTATAGCAATCAGCCCCAGCATTTT. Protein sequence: CASSGQYSNQPQHF.

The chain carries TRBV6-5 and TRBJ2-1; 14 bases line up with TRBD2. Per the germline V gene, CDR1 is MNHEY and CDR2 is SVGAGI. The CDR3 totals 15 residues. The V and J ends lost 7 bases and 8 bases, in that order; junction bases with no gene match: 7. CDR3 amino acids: CASNNGLAGGYEQFF. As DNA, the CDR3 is TGTGCCAGCAACAACGGACTAGCGGGAGGCTATGAGCAGTTCTTC.

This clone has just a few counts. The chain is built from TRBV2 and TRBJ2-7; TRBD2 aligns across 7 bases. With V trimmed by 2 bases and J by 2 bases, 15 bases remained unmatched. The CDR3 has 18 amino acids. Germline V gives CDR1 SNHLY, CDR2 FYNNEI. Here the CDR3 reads CASSELGSGTSVPYEQYF. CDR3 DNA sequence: TGTGCCAGCAGTGAATTGGGTTCGGGTACTAGCGTCCCCTACGAGCAGTACTTC.

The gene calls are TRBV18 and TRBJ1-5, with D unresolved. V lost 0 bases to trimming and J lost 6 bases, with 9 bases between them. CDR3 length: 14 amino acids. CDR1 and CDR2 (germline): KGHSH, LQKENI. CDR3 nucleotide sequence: TGTGCCAGCTCACCACCGGGCGGGAGTCAGCCCCAGCATTTT. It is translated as CASSPPGGSQPQHF.

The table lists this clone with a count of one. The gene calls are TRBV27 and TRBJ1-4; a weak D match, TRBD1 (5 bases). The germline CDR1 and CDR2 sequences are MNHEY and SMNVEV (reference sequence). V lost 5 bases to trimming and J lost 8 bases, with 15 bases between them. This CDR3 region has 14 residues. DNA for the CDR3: TGTGCCAGCAGTCCCCTGGGCAGGGTCGAAAAACTGTTTTTT. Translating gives CASSPLGRVEKLFF.

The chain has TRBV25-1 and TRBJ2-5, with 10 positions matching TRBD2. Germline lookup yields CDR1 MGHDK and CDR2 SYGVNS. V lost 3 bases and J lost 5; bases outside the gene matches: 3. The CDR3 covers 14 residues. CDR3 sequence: CASSDPSGSETQYF. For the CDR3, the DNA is TGTGCCAGCAGTGACCCTAGCGGGAGTGAGACCCAGTACTTC.

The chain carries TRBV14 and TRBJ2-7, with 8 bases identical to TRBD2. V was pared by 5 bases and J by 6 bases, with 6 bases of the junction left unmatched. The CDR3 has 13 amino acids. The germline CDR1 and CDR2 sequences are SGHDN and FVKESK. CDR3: CASSVLAGGEQYF. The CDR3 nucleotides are TGTGCCAGCAGCGTACTTGCGGGAGGCGAGCAGTACTTC.

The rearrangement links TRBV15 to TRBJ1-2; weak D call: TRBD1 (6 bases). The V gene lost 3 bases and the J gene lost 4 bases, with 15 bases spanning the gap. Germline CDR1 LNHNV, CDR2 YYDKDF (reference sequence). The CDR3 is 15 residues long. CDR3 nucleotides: TGTGCCACCAGCAGTATTCACCGGGACATCTATGGCTACACCTTC. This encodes CATSSIHRDIYGYTF.

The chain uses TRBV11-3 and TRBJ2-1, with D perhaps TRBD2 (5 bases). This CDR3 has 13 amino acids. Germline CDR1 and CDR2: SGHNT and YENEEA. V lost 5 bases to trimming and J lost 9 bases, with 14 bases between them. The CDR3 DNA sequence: TGTGCCAGCAGCCCTGAGTCTGGGAGTGAGCAGTTCTTC. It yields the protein CASSPESGSEQFF.

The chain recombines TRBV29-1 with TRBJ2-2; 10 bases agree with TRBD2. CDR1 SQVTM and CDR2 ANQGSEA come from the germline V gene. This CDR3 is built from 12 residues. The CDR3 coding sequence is TGCGCTTCTAGCGGGAGCTCCGGGGAGCTGTTTTTT. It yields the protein CASSGSSGELFF.

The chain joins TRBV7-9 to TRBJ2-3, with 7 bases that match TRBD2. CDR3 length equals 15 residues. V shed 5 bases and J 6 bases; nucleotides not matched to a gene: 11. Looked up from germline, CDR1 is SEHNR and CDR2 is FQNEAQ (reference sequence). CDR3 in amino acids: CASSPLLAIRDTQYF. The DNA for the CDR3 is TGTGCCAGCAGCCCCTTACTAGCGATCCGGGATACGCAGTATTTT.

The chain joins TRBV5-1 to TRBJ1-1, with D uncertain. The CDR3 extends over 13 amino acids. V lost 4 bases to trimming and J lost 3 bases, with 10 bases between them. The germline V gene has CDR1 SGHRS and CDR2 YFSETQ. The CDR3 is CASSRAGDTEAFF. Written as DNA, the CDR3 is TGCGCCAGCAGCAGGGCCGGGGACACTGAAGCTTTCTTT. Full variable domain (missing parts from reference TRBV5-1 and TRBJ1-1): KAGVTQTPRYLIKTRGQQVTLSCSPISGHRSVSWYQQTPGQGLQFLFEYFSETQRNKGNFPGRFSGRQFSNSRSEMNVSTLELGDSALYLCASSRAGDTEAFFGQGTRLTVV.

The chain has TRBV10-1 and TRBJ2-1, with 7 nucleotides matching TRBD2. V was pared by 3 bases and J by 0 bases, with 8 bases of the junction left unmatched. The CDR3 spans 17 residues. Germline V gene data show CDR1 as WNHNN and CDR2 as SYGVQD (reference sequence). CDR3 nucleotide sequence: TGCGCCAGCAGTGACTCTAGCGGAGGAAGCTCCTACAATGAGCAGTTCTTC. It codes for CASSDSSGGSSYNEQFF.

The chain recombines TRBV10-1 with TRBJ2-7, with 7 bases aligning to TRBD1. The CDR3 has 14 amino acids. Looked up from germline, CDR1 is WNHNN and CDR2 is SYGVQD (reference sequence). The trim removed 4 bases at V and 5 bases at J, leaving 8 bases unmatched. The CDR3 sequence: CASSGGRGYDEQYF. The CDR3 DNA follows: TGCGCCAGCAGTGGTGGCAGGGGGTATGACGAGCAGTACTTC.

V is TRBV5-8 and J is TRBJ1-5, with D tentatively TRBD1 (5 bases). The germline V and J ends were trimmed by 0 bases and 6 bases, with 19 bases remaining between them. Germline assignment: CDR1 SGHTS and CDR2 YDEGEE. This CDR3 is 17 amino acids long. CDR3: CASSLGDPTDGLQPQHF. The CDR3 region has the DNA TGTGCCAGCAGCTTGGGGGATCCGACAGACGGCCTTCAGCCCCAGCATTTT.

The CDR3 coding sequence is TGTGCCAGCAGTTTATCTTTCCGCTACGAGCAGTACTTC. Translated: CASSLSFRYEQYF. V gene TRBV27 combines with J gene TRBJ2-7; D not certain. CDR1 is MNHEY, CDR2 SMNVEV, per germline (reference sequence). CDR3 length: 13 residues. The V end was cut by 0 bases, the J end by 3 bases, with 6 bases between.